This passage covers 10 T cell receptor beta chains from one sample sequenced in a study of tumor-infiltrating lymphocytes in primary liver carcinoma. Starting material for RNA and DNA co-extraction consisted of about 17-30 mg of unsorted bulk tissue. The researchers produced TCR beta cDNA from 500 to 550 ng total RNA with a constant-region primer. Construction of TCR beta libraries relied on three successive nested multiplex PCR rounds employing slightly modified ARM-PCR. Investigators reported that the first two PCR rounds, at roughly 10 cycles each, used TRBV1-TRBV30 forward primers with a C-beta reverse primer. TCRdb re-derived calls from the multiplex PCR reads in MiXCR, one entry per CDR3 protein. The table lists 35,000 to 40,000 distinct CDR3 sequences, around 80% of them singletons. Sequenced sample: tumor-adjacent normal liver tissue. These receptors came from a middle-aged man with primary liver carcinoma and hepatitis B virus infection.

As regards this clonotype: The junction differs from germline at one of its ends, possibly a read error. This rearrangement joins TRBV7-8 to TRBJ2-5; D is uncertain. This CDR3 spans 11 amino acids. From germline, CDR1 is SGHVS and CDR2 FQNEAQ. CDR3 in amino acids: CSSNPGETQYF. DNA for the CDR3: TGTTCCAGCAACCCCGGGGAGACCCAGTACTTC.

Points on this clonotype: It is likely a read error, because the conserved phenylalanine at the end of the CDR3 is missing. The gene calls are TRBV6-2 or TRBV6-3 and TRBJ1-1, with D unclear. Trimming cost V 10 bases and J 8 bases, with 17 bases left between them. The CDR3 has 12 residues. CDR1 and CDR2 from the germline V gene are MNHEY and SVGEGT. The CDR3 coding sequence is TGTGCCATCAGCCAACTACGAGGGGAAGCTTTCATT. Protein: CAISQLRGEAFI.

This clonotype was recorded a few times. J is TRBJ2-7 and V is TRBV29-1; 7 bases are shared with TRBD2. CDR3 length: 14 residues. The V and J ends lost 4 bases and 4 bases, in that order; junction bases with no gene match: 10. Germline loops: CDR1 SQVTM, CDR2 ANQGSEA. The DNA of the CDR3 is TGCAGCGTTGGAGGAGCGGGGAGAGGGTACGAGCAGTACTTC. Amino acid sequence: CSVGGAGRGYEQYF.

Regarding this clonotype: This CDR3 fails to terminate in the conserved phenylalanine or tryptophan, so it likely reflects a read error. This chain links TRBV30 with TRBJ2-5, with 15 bases lining up with TRBD2. The CDR3 length is 15 residues. From germline, CDR1 is GTSNPN and CDR2 SVGIG (reference sequence). Here the CDR3 DNA reads TGTTCCTGGGGACTAGCGGGAGGATTGCGAGAGACCCAGTACTCC. Protein product: CSWGLAGGLRETQYS.

The table lists this clonotype with a count of one. A junction boundary mismatches the germline segment, possibly from a read error. The V and J genes are TRBV12-3 or TRBV12-4 and TRBJ2-5; D possibly matches TRBD1 or TRBD2 (5 bases each). This CDR3 contains 13 residues. CDR3 in amino acids: CASSLRSEGTQYF. The CDR3 DNA follows: TGTGCCAGCAGTTTGAGGTCAGAAGGGACCCAGTATTTC.

This clonotype was counted at least ten times. The chain has TRBV5-4 and TRBJ2-3; 10 bases are a match to TRBD2. The V segment lost 5 bases and the J segment 3 bases; nucleotides outside the gene matches: 9. This CDR3 region has 16 residues. Germline CDR1 reads SGHNT; CDR2 reads YYREEE (reference sequence). Here the CDR3 reads CASSLLLAGETDTQYF. The CDR3 bases are TGTGCCAGCAGTTTGCTTCTAGCGGGAGAGACAGATACGCAGTATTTT.

Points on this clonotype: The CDR3 ends on some other residue instead of the conserved phenylalanine or tryptophan, so this is likely a read error. This chain connects TRBV7-8 to TRBJ1-5; possibly TRBD1 for D (6 bases). Germline CDR1 SGHVS, CDR2 FQNEAQ. V lost 5 bases, J lost 7 bases, and 24 bases lay in between. This CDR3 contains 17 residues. The CDR3 DNA reads TGTGCCAGCAGCCCGATGCTGATGGGGGCCAACAGGCAGCCCCAGCATCTT. Encoded protein: CASSPMLMGANRQPQHL.

The chain is built from TRBV6-2 or TRBV6-3 and TRBJ1-2; TRBD1 agrees at 7 bases. The J segment lost 10 bases and the V segment lost 9 bases, leaving 14 bases of the junction unmatched. The CDR3 covers 13 residues. Germline-derived CDR1 and CDR2 are MNHEY and SVGEGT. The CDR3 bases are TGTGCCAGTAGTCTCGACAGGGAAGATGACTACACCTTC. It specifies CASSLDREDDYTF.

In this sample, this clonotype turned up many times. The junction differs from germline at one of its ends, possibly a read error. Here the CDR3 DNA reads TGTGCCAGCAGCTTGGGGGGTACCTACGAGCAGCACTTC. Protein product: CASSLGGTYEQHF. The gene calls are TRBV5-4 and TRBJ2-7; the D is unclear. The CDR3 has 13 residues. Germline loops: CDR1 SGHNT, CDR2 YYREEE (reference sequence).

This chain links TRBV12-3 or TRBV12-4 with TRBJ1-2; D may be TRBD1 (6 bases). The CDR3 extends over 14 amino acids. V lost 10 bases, J lost 5 bases, and 20 bases lay in between. The DNA for the CDR3 is TGTGCCACCACGCCCCGGGGGGCGAATTATGGCTACACCTTC. It is translated as CATTPRGANYGYTF.